Below, 10 T cell receptor beta chains from the same sample are listed, as sequenced in a study of spatial heterogeneity in lung cancer. Time point here: blood at routine non-recurrence follow-up after resection. TCRdb analysed the 5' RACE reads with MiXCR anew, one entry per CDR3 protein. The sample records 15,000 to 20,000 distinct CDR3 sequences, around 9.6% being singletons. This specimen consisted of PBMCs, obtained at follow-up. The receptors stem from a male donor with early-stage non-small cell lung cancer.

This clonotype has more than one count but fewer than ten. The rearrangement uses TRBV6-6 and TRBJ1-3; TRBD1 might be the D (5 bases). V lost 0 bases and J lost 0, with 9 bases in between. Germline V CDR1 and CDR2: MNHNY, SVGAGI (reference sequence). CDR3 length equals 16 residues. CDR3 protein: CASSYSRGSSGNTIYF. CDR3 coding DNA: TGTGCCAGCAGTTACTCGCGGGGGAGCTCTGGAAACACCATATATTTT.

This clonotype was detected ten times or more. V is TRBV7-6 and J is TRBJ2-7, with 9 bases lining up with TRBD2. The CDR3 contains 16 residues. The ends lost 0 bases at V and 2 bases at J; junction bases unmatched: 5. The germline CDR1 and CDR2 sequences are SGHVS and FNYEAQ. The CDR3 spells CASSLAAPSGAYEQYF. CDR3 coding DNA: TGTGCCAGCAGCTTAGCCGCTCCTAGCGGGGCCTACGAGCAGTACTTC. The entire variable domain, with the rest obtained from reference TRBV7-6 and TRBJ2-7, is as follows: GAGVSQSPRYKVTKRGQDVALRCDPISGHVSLYWYRQALGQGPEFLTYFNYEAQQDKSGLPNDRFSAERPEGSISTLTIQRTEQRDSAMYRCASSLAAPSGAYEQYFGPGTRLTVT.

This clonotype was recorded a few times. The chain combines TRBV10-2 with TRBJ2-7; no reliable D call. The V and J ends lost 7 bases and 7 bases respectively, with 8 bases between them. Germline V gene lookup returns CDR1 WSHSY and CDR2 SAAADI. There are 10 residues in the CDR3. CDR3 loop: CASNYGEQYF. Written as DNA, the CDR3 is TGCGCCAGCAACTATGGGGAGCAGTACTTC.

This clonotype was recorded a few times. This chain links TRBV7-2 with TRBJ2-7, with D uncertain. CDR3 size: 14 residues. V lost 5 bases, J lost 0 bases, and 11 bases lay in between. From germline, CDR1 is SGHTA and CDR2 FQGNSA. Here the CDR3 DNA reads TGTGCCAGCAGCATCTACCCGAGCTCCTACGAGCAGTACTTC. Its protein is CASSIYPSSYEQYF.

Comment on this clonotype: This may be a read error: a much more frequent sequence differs by one nucleotide. The CDR3 does not end in the conserved phenylalanine or tryptophan, so this is likely a read error. This chain uses TRBV30 with TRBJ1-1; tentatively, D is TRBD1 (5 bases). The CDR3 length is 13 residues. Germline assignment: CDR1 GTSNPN and CDR2 SVGIG (reference sequence). The V end lost 3 bases, the J end lost 5 bases, and 13 bases lay between the germline ends. CDR3 residues: CAWSPGPGTEAFS. The CDR3 coding sequence is TGTGCCTGGAGCCCAGGGCCGGGAACTGAAGCTTTCTCT.

Points on this clonotype: Relative to the germline gene, one junction end is altered; a read error may explain this. The genes are TRBV6-5 and TRBJ2-5; 10 bases align to TRBD2. This CDR3 contains 16 residues. Per germline, CDR1 MNHEY and CDR2 SVGAGI. DNA for the CDR3: TGTGACAGCAGTTACTCGCCTAGCGGGGGACAAGAGACCCAGTACTTC. Residues: CDSSYSPSGGQETQYF.

This clonotype was found many times. This rearrangement joins TRBV29-1 to TRBJ2-1, with 7 bases matching TRBD1. This CDR3 has 16 amino acids. The junction had 6 bases not matched to a gene; V was cut back by 1 base and J by 0 bases. Per germline, CDR1 SQVTM and CDR2 ANQGSEA. For the CDR3, the DNA is TGCAGCGTTGAAGGGACAGGCGAAAGCTCCTACAATGAGCAGTTCTTC. Translated: CSVEGTGESSYNEQFF.

The rearrangement uses TRBV7-8 and TRBJ2-2; maybe TRBD2 (5 bases). Trimming took 5 bases from V and 0 from J, leaving 10 bases between them. In germline, CDR1 is SGHVS, CDR2 FQNEAQ. The CDR3 sequence is 15 residues long. CDR3 loop: CASSRSGTNTGELFF. For the CDR3, the DNA is TGTGCCAGCAGCCGGTCCGGGACGAACACCGGGGAGCTGTTTTTT.

This clonotype came up many times. The chain recombines TRBV29-1 with TRBJ2-5; D is perhaps TRBD2 (5 bases). The CDR3 is 13 residues long. The V end lost 7 bases, the J end lost 4 bases, and 16 bases lay between the germline ends. From germline, CDR1 is SQVTM and CDR2 ANQGSEA. CDR3 DNA: TGCAGCGCCGTCGGTCTAGAGGGAGAGACCCAGTACTTC. It codes for CSAVGLEGETQYF.

This clonotype came up many times. This rearrangement joins TRBV11-2 to TRBJ1-2; tentatively, D is TRBD1 (5 bases). Germline CDR1 reads SGHAT; CDR2 reads FQNNGV. The CDR3 is 15 residues long. The V gene lost 5 bases and the J gene lost 5 bases, with 18 bases spanning the gap. The CDR3 nucleotides are TGTGCCAGCAGCCCACGACAGTTCCTTGATTATGGCTACACCTTC. Translation: CASSPRQFLDYGYTF.